This T cell receptor beta chain was recovered during a study of tumor-infiltrating lymphocytes in primary liver carcinoma. Study-level information: Surgical resection treated primary liver carcinoma in the patients. Tumors were staged T1-T3 N0M0 and measured 4.2 to 10 cm across.

Germline-derived CDR1 and CDR2 are SGHRS and YFSETQ. Trimming removed 4 bases from V and 5 bases from J, with 15 bases in between. The CDR3 runs to 14 residues. For this clonotype: The antigen is undetermined.

Whole-study findings and limits: Significantly larger top-250-clone fractions were found in tumors than in blood (p = 0.039). Bulk, unsorted sampling meant CD4+ and CD8+ repertoires went uncompared.

Researchers drew blood RNA from unsorted whole blood and extracted germline DNA as well. Synthesis of TCR beta cDNA was carried out from 500 ng total RNA with a constant-region primer. Investigators got TCR beta libraries out of three nested multiplex PCR rounds, done with slightly modified ARM-PCR. With TRBV1-TRBV30 forward primers and a C-beta reverse primer, the first two PCR rounds were run for 10 to 11 cycles each. From the multiplex PCR reads, TCRdb called clonotypes with MiXCR, one entry per CDR3 protein. The sample carries about 320,000 distinct CDR3 sequences, 50% to 60% recorded once. This receptor was obtained from a woman in her 30s with primary liver carcinoma and hepatitis B virus infection. The genes are TRBV5-1 and TRBJ1-1; no reliable D call. The sequencing input was peripheral blood. DNA of the CDR3: TGCGCCAGCAGCCCGGACTATCTAAGGACTGAAGCTTTCTTT. The encoded protein is CASSPDYLRTEAFF.